This entry concerns a single T cell receptor beta chain. Its specificity is unknown. This entry is derived from a study of blood T cells in healthy people across ages. Each donor supplied approximately 10 milliliters of peripheral blood. Each sample yielded at least 5 micrograms of PBMC total RNA. Sample-barcoded 5' priming and a J-beta primer mix drove a second PCR of roughly 7 to 11 cycles. TCRdb recomputed calls from the 5' RACE reads with MiXCR, one row per CDR3 protein. The sample shows just over 800,000 distinct CDR3 sequences, less than 80% of them seen only once. Study-wide findings and caveats: The fall in TCR beta diversity per million T cells was roughly linear with age.

Between the trimmed V and J ends, which lost 6 bases and 5 bases, there was a span of 17 bases. There are 13 residues in the CDR3. Germline CDR1 and CDR2: DFQATT and SNEGSKA (reference sequence). The sample was blood. The source of this sequence is a man aged 25 to 45 in good health. This chain connects TRBV20-1 to TRBJ2-7; D tentatively fits TRBD1 or TRBD2 (5 bases each). CDR3 in amino acids: CSARGSGLNEQYF. The CDR3 bases are TGCAGTGCCCGGGGCTCCGGGCTCAACGAGCAGTACTTC.